This paragraph covers one TCR beta chain sequence. Assay: immunoSEQ multiplex PCR; the TCRdb copy retains only in-frame clones and omits some. The data hold roughly 550,000 clones, with about 95% observed a single time. The naive CD8 subset, CD45RO-negative cells positively selected for CCR7, excluded terminally differentiated effector memory CD45RA+ cells. The data were taken from a study of shared clonotypes between healthy human individuals. This clonotype was obtained from a woman in her twenties or thirties in good health. Sequenced material: naive CD8+ T cells sorted from blood.

CDR3 sequence reads: CASSLGALQETQYF. DNA for the CDR3: TGTGCCAGCAGCTTAGGAGCTCTCCAAGAGACCCAGTACTTC. The V gene is TRBV7-2, the J gene TRBJ2-5; D remains unclear. Germline-derived CDR1 and CDR2 are SGHTA and FQGNSA. V dropped 1 base and J dropped 1 base, with 7 bases sitting between them. The CDR3 spans 14 residues.